The 15 T cell receptor beta chains below all came from one sample that was sequenced in a study of blood T cell repertoires in COVID-19. Repertoires were generated with immunoSEQ multiplex PCR, while TCRdb's copy carries only in-frame clones and drops some. This sample carries hundreds of thousands of clones, 87% of them seen once, and the ten largest clones take around 3%. The source material was peripheral blood. These receptors were collected from a man aged 18 to 30 with active or convalescent COVID-19.

The rearrangement joins TRBV6-5 to TRBJ1-4, with D unclear. The germline gives CDR1 MNHEY, CDR2 SVGAGI. Trimming shortened V by 6 bases and J by 5 bases, and 10 bases separated the two germline ends. There are 13 residues in the CDR3. This CDR3 reads CASSPPGNEKLFF. As DNA, the CDR3 is TGTGCCAGCAGCCCCCCGGGGAATGAAAAACTGTTTTTT.

The V call is TRBV19, the J call TRBJ2-5; 7 bases agree with TRBD1. Trimming removed 6 bases from V and 5 bases from J; junction bases left unmatched: 9. The V gene's germline CDR1 is LNHDA and CDR2 SQIVND (reference sequence). The CDR3 length is 14 residues. For the CDR3, the DNA is TGTGCCAGTAGGGACAGGCAAAGGTTGGAGACCCAGTACTTC. Encoded protein: CASRDRQRLETQYF.

The chain has TRBV27 and TRBJ1-1, with 8 bases fitting TRBD1. Germline loops: CDR1 MNHEY, CDR2 SMNVEV (reference sequence). The ends lost 5 bases at V and 5 bases at J; junction bases unmatched: 16. CDR3 length: 17 amino acids. This chain's CDR3 is CASSAHTGGPRGTEAFF. In DNA form, the CDR3 reads TGTGCCAGCAGTGCACATACAGGGGGGCCTCGTGGAACTGAAGCTTTCTTT.

The chain uses TRBV10-3 and TRBJ1-3; D may be TRBD1 (6 bases). Looked up from germline, CDR1 is ENHRY and CDR2 is SYGVKD. V gave up 11 bases and J gave up 0 bases, with 26 bases separating them. The CDR3 contains 18 residues. The CDR3 region is CASRNVVGQGTSGNTIYF. Here the CDR3 DNA reads TGTGCCTCAAGGAATGTCGTGGGTCAGGGGACCTCTGGAAACACCATATATTTT.

The genes are TRBV9 and TRBJ2-3; TRBD2 might be the D (5 bases). Germline V gene data show CDR1 as SGDLS and CDR2 as YYNGEE. The CDR3 runs 13 residues. Trimming removed 1 base at V and 6 bases at J, with 9 bases between. CDR3 sequence: CASSVSGSDTQYF. The DNA for the CDR3 is TGTGCCAGCAGCGTAAGTGGGAGTGATACGCAGTATTTT.

V usage is TRBV10-3 and J usage is TRBJ2-5; 10 positions match TRBD1. The CDR3 totals 16 residues. The V gene's germline CDR1 is ENHRY and CDR2 SYGVKD. The V segment lost 2 bases and the J segment 2 bases; nucleotides outside the gene matches: 5. The CDR3 coding sequence is TGTGCCATCAGTGAGGGGGGACAGGGGAGGCAAGAGACCCAGTACTTC. Amino acid sequence: CAISEGGQGRQETQYF.

The chain combines TRBV2 with TRBJ2-7; 8 nucleotides agree with TRBD2. Trimming at V came to 5 bases and at J to 3 bases, leaving 6 bases not matched to a gene. There are 14 residues in the CDR3. Germline V lookup: CDR1 SNHLY, CDR2 FYNNEI. CDR3 nucleotide sequence: TGTGCCAGCAGTTTCCGGGGACTAGTCTACGAGCAGTACTTC. Residues: CASSFRGLVYEQYF. Based on the CDR3 plus reference TRBV2 and TRBJ2-7, the full variable domain is EPEVTQTPSHQVTQMGQEVILRCVPISNHLYFYWYRQILGQKVEFLVSFYNNEISEKSEIFDDQFSVERPDGSNFTLKIRSTKLEDSAMYFCASSFRGLVYEQYFGPGTRLTVT.

The V call is TRBV30, the J call TRBJ2-5; weak D call: TRBD2 (6 bases). V lost 0 bases, J lost 7 bases, and 12 bases lay in between. Germline V CDR1 and CDR2: GTSNPN, SVGIG (reference sequence). This CDR3 has 13 amino acids. Here the CDR3 reads CAWSVMGGGTQYF. DNA for the CDR3: TGTGCCTGGAGTGTAATGGGAGGAGGGACCCAGTACTTC.

V usage is TRBV5-1 and J usage is TRBJ2-3; possible D gene TRBD2, 5 bases. Trimming took 0 bases from V and 0 from J, leaving 11 bases between them. The CDR3 spans 16 residues. Per the germline V gene, CDR1 is SGHRS and CDR2 is YFSETQ. CDR3 amino acids: CASSLGSSGSTDTQYF. The CDR3 nucleotides read TGCGCCAGCAGCTTGGGAAGTTCGGGGAGCACAGATACGCAGTATTTT.

V is TRBV21-1 and J is TRBJ1-5. TRBV21-1 is recorded as a pseudogene. CDR3 length: 13 residues. The CDR3 sequence: CASLGVSNQPQHF. The DNA of the CDR3 is TGTGCCAGCCTCGGGGTTAGCAATCAGCCCCAGCATTTT.

V usage is TRBV5-1 and J usage is TRBJ1-1; tentative D call: TRBD1 (5 bases). The CDR3 has 15 residues. Germline V gene sequence: CDR1 SGHRS, CDR2 YFSETQ. V lost 0 bases and J 6 bases, leaving 15 bases between the germline ends. The CDR3 protein is CASSLAVGGEAEAFF. CDR3 nucleotide sequence: TGCGCCAGCAGCTTGGCCGTCGGAGGGGAGGCTGAAGCTTTCTTT.

The gene calls are TRBV14 and TRBJ1-2; perhaps TRBD1 as D (6 bases). The germline CDR1 and CDR2 sequences are SGHDN and FVKESK. The CDR3 runs 15 residues. V dropped 4 bases and J dropped 6 bases, with 18 bases sitting between them. The CDR3 nucleotides read TGTGCCAGCAGCCCCCGGACAGAACTCAGGGATGGCTACACCTTC. It codes for CASSPRTELRDGYTF.

The rearrangement joins TRBV6-5 to TRBJ2-1; tentative D call: TRBD2 (6 bases). This CDR3 has 16 amino acids. Trimming removed 0 bases from V and 10 bases from J, with 19 bases in between. Germline V CDR1 and CDR2: MNHEY, SVGAGI. CDR3 residues: CASSYSTGGRFFEQFF. Here the CDR3 DNA reads TGTGCCAGCAGTTACTCTACTGGGGGGAGATTTTTCGAGCAGTTCTTC.

This sequence joins TRBV10-3 and TRBJ1-3; maybe TRBD1 (6 bases). This CDR3 is built from 14 residues. Germline V gives CDR1 ENHRY, CDR2 SYGVKD. The V and J ends lost 4 bases and 4 bases respectively, with 11 bases between them. The CDR3 sequence is CAISGTAEGNTIYF. The CDR3 DNA follows: TGTGCCATCAGTGGGACAGCAGAAGGAAACACCATATATTTT.

The chain is built from TRBV13 and TRBJ2-7; maybe TRBD1 (5 bases). V was clipped by 5 bases and J by 0 bases, with 14 bases between them. This CDR3 region has 15 residues. Germline values: CDR1 PRHDT, CDR2 FYEKMQ (reference sequence). This CDR3 is CASSISRVSSYEQYF. CDR3 nucleotide sequence: TGTGCCAGCAGCATCAGCAGGGTTAGCTCCTACGAGCAGTACTTC.